A single sample is the source of the 25 T cell receptor beta chains below, sequenced in a study of T cell responses to AZD1222 COVID-19 vaccine. The data were produced by immunoSEQ multiplex PCR, yet TCRdb's version contains in-frame clones alone and is incomplete. This sample yields more than 150,000 clones, of which almost 90% are seen a single time; 0.45% to 0.55% belongs to the top ten. The starting material was peripheral blood, obtained on day 0 of AZD1222 vaccination. The receptor source for this set is an adult in good health.

The rearrangement uses TRBV5-1 and TRBJ1-2; no clear D gene. Trimming took 7 bases from V and 4 from J, leaving 14 bases between them. The V gene's germline CDR1 is SGHRS and CDR2 YFSETQ. The CDR3 is 13 amino acids. CDR3 sequence reads: CASRKLGAYGYTF. In nucleotides, the CDR3 is TGCGCCAGCCGTAAACTAGGTGCCTATGGCTACACCTTC.

The table lists this clone with a count of one. The chain links TRBV15 to TRBJ2-3, with TRBD1 matching 7 bases. The CDR3 contains 17 residues. Germline-derived CDR1 and CDR2 are LNHNV and YYDKDF (reference sequence). Losses at the gene ends were 0 bases for V and 2 bases for J; bases not matched to a gene: 8. In DNA, the CDR3 is TGTGCCACCAGCAGAGATTTCCGGGACAGTCCCACAGATACGCAGTATTTT. Protein: CATSRDFRDSPTDTQYF.

CDR3 protein: CASSLEGGSSYEQYF. Written as DNA, the CDR3 is TGTGCCAGCAGCTTGGAGGGAGGGTCCTCCTACGAGCAGTACTTC. This chain joins TRBV7-3 and TRBJ2-7, with 7 bases matching TRBD2. Germline-derived CDR1 and CDR2 are SGHTA and FQGTGA. The CDR3 runs to 15 residues. The junction had 5 bases not matched to a gene; V was cut back by 3 bases and J by 0 bases.

The chain joins TRBV28 to TRBJ1-5; TRBD1 agrees at 10 bases. The CDR3 extends over 15 amino acids. Trimming at V came to 6 bases and at J to 2 bases, leaving 4 bases not matched to a gene. Per the germline V gene, CDR1 is MDHEN and CDR2 is SYDVKM. The CDR3 nucleotides are TGTGCCAGCAGCTCGACAGGGGGCGGCAATCAGCCCCAGCATTTT. It is translated as CASSSTGGGNQPQHF.

The V gene is TRBV9, the J gene TRBJ2-1; possibly TRBD1 for D (6 bases). This CDR3 has 12 amino acids. V dropped 4 bases and J dropped 8 bases, with 10 bases sitting between them. CDR1 is SGDLS and CDR2 is YYNGEE in the germline V gene. The DNA for the CDR3 is TGTGCCAGCAGCTCTTACAGGGATGAGCAGTTCTTC. As protein: CASSSYRDEQFF.

CDR3 loop: CASSGRTSGGAYTQYF. The CDR3 bases are TGTGCCAGCAGCGGAAGGACTAGCGGGGGGGCCTATACGCAGTATTTT. V usage is TRBV9 and J usage is TRBJ2-3; 15 bases agree with TRBD2. Germline V gene sequence: CDR1 SGDLS, CDR2 YYNGEE. This CDR3 has 16 residues. J lost 7 bases, V lost 3 bases, and 6 bases had no gene match. The variable domain in full, completed from reference TRBV9 and TRBJ2-3, reads DSGVTQTPKHLITATGQRVTLRCSPRSGDLSVYWYQQSLDQGLQFLIQYYNGEERAKGNILERFSAQQFPDLHSELNLSSLELGDSALYFCASSGRTSGGAYTQYFGPGTRLTVL.

This CDR3 is CASTASVPYEQYF. In nucleotides, the CDR3 is TGTGCCAGCACTGCTTCGGTTCCCTACGAGCAGTACTTC. The chain carries TRBV28 and TRBJ2-7; D is undetermined. V was pared by 7 bases and J by 2 bases, with 12 bases between. CDR3 length: 13 residues. Germline V gene data show CDR1 as MDHEN and CDR2 as SYDVKM. Variable domain in full (rest from reference TRBV28 and TRBJ2-7): DVKVTQSSRYLVKRTGEKVFLECVQDMDHENMFWYRQDPGLGLRLIYFSYDVKMKEKGDIPEGYSVSREKKERFSLILESASTNQTSMYLCASTASVPYEQYFGPGTRLTVT.

The chain carries TRBV4-3 and TRBJ1-1; D gene uncertain. Germline V gene data show CDR1 as LGHNA and CDR2 as YSLEER. The ends were cut back, 6 bases at V and 6 bases at J, with 11 bases in the middle. This CDR3 has 12 residues. The CDR3, as DNA: TGCGCCAGCAGTCGCCAAGGACCTGAAGCTTTCTTT. Translating gives CASSRQGPEAFF.

In its sample, this clone was seen once. Written as DNA, the CDR3 is TGTGCCAGCAGCTTAGGCGGCCACTCTGGAAACACCATATATTTT. The encoded protein is CASSLGGHSGNTIYF. V usage is TRBV7-9 and J usage is TRBJ1-3; the D is unclear. Trimming shortened V by 1 base and J by 0 bases, and 7 bases separated the two germline ends. Germline CDR1 reads SEHNR; CDR2 reads FQNEAQ (reference sequence). The CDR3 runs 15 residues. The variable domain in full, completed from reference TRBV7-9 and TRBJ1-3, reads DTGVSQNPRHKITKRGQNVTFRCDPISEHNRLYWYRQTLGQGPEFLTYFQNEAQLEKSRLLSDRFSAERPKGSFSTLEIQRTEQGDSAMYLCASSLGGHSGNTIYFGEGSWLTVV.

This clone was seen a handful of times. V gene TRBV2 combines with J gene TRBJ2-1, with a weak D call TRBD1 (5 bases). The germline gives CDR1 SNHLY, CDR2 FYNNEI. The CDR3 sequence is 15 residues long. V was pared by 8 bases and J by 1 base, with 15 bases between. This chain's CDR3 is CASSAGSPSYNEQFF. DNA for the CDR3: TGTGCCAGCTCGGCAGGGTCCCCTTCCTACAATGAGCAGTTCTTC.

The chain links TRBV30 to TRBJ1-4; weak D call: TRBD1 (5 bases). Trimming took off 0 bases at V and 5 bases at J, with 13 bases between the two ends. CDR3 length equals 15 residues. Per the germline V gene, CDR1 is GTSNPN and CDR2 is SVGIG (reference sequence). CDR3 region: CAWSVHREGNEKLFF. CDR3 nucleotides: TGTGCCTGGAGTGTACACCGGGAGGGGAATGAAAAACTGTTTTTT.

CDR3 protein: CASSFGQGNNEQFF. In DNA form, the CDR3 reads TGTGCCAGCAGCTTTGGACAGGGAAACAATGAGCAGTTCTTC. The chain couples TRBV5-4 to TRBJ2-1, with 8 nucleotides matching TRBD1. CDR3 size: 14 residues. J was trimmed by 5 bases and V by 2 bases; bases with no gene match: 3. Germline V gene data show CDR1 as SGHNT and CDR2 as YYREEE (reference sequence).

The chain is built from TRBV27 and TRBJ1-2; no firm D call. The V gene's germline CDR1 is MNHEY and CDR2 SMNVEV (reference sequence). The V gene lost 7 bases and the J gene lost 4 bases, with 13 bases spanning the gap. The CDR3 has 13 residues. CDR3 residues: CASTPSGGYGYTF. DNA of the CDR3: TGTGCCAGCACCCCCTCGGGAGGCTATGGCTACACCTTC.

The CDR3 reads CASSQSARGMTGSYGYTF. For the CDR3, the DNA is TGTGCCAGCAGCCAATCCGCACGGGGAATGACGGGGAGCTATGGCTACACCTTC. The chain couples TRBV3-1 (or the pseudogene TRBV3-2) to TRBJ1-2; D unclear. The ends were cut back, 2 bases at V and 4 bases at J, with 23 bases in the middle. Germline-derived CDR1 and CDR2 are LGHDT and YNNKEL (reference sequence). The CDR3 is 18 amino acids.

The CDR3 sequence is CASSERQGPSSYNEQFF. CDR3 bases: TGTGCCAGCAGTGAGAGACAGGGTCCTAGCTCCTACAATGAGCAGTTCTTC. V is TRBV6-1 and J is TRBJ2-1; 7 bases align to TRBD1. V gave up 3 bases and J gave up 0 bases; unmatched junction bases: 8. This CDR3 spans 17 amino acids. The germline V gene encodes CDR1 MNHNS and CDR2 SASEGT.

The genes are TRBV7-5 and TRBJ2-3. TRBV7-5 constitutes a pseudogene. The CDR3 has 11 residues. The CDR3 bases are TGTGCCAGAAGCCTTGTGAATACGCAGTATTTT. Protein: CARSLVNTQYF.

This clone has a single count. The chain uses TRBV6-2 or TRBV6-3 and TRBJ2-3; D is ambiguous. V lost 5 bases and J 3 bases, leaving 3 bases between the germline ends. The germline V gene encodes CDR1 MNHEY and CDR2 SVGEGT. The CDR3 covers 11 residues. The CDR3, as DNA: TGTGCCAGCAGTGCAACAGATACGCAGTATTTT. It is translated as CASSATDTQYF.

CDR3 in DNA: TGCAGCGTTCGACTAGGGGGGGAGACCCAGTACTTC. Translated: CSVRLGGETQYF. V and J are TRBV29-1 and TRBJ2-5; D assignment may be TRBD1 or TRBD2 (6 bases each). The CDR3 sequence is 12 residues long. Germline V gene data show CDR1 as SQVTM and CDR2 as ANQGSEA. V was clipped by 5 bases and J by 5 bases, with 12 bases between them.

The CDR3 spells CASHQRNTDTQYF. The DNA for the CDR3 is TGTGCCAGCCATCAGCGGAACACAGATACGCAGTATTTT. The chain links TRBV6-5 to TRBJ2-3, with D tentatively TRBD2 (5 bases). V lost 8 bases and J 2 bases, leaving 11 bases between the germline ends. This CDR3 has 13 residues. Per the germline V gene, CDR1 is MNHEY and CDR2 is SVGAGI.

The rearrangement joins TRBV12-5 to TRBJ2-1; no reliable D call. CDR1 LGHNT and CDR2 FRNRAP come from the germline V gene. Trimming removed 7 bases at V and 0 bases at J, with 10 bases between. This CDR3 contains 14 residues. This chain's CDR3 is CASAPASSYNEQFF. The CDR3 nucleotides read TGTGCTAGTGCCCCAGCCAGCTCCTACAATGAGCAGTTCTTC.

On this clone: This specimen includes other DNA sequences encoding the same CDR3. The rearrangement joins TRBV27 to TRBJ2-6; unclear D gene. This CDR3 has 13 amino acids. CDR1 and CDR2 (germline): MNHEY, SMNVEV (reference sequence). V lost 2 bases to trimming and J lost 3 bases, with 2 bases between them. CDR3 sequence reads: CASSLSGANVLTF. The DNA of the CDR3 is TGTGCCAGCAGTTTAAGTGGGGCCAACGTCCTGACTTTC. Filled out from reference TRBV27 and TRBJ2-6, the complete variable domain reads EAQVTQNPRYLITVTGKKLTVTCSQNMNHEYMSWYRQDPGLGLRQIYYSMNVEVTDKGDVPEGYKVSRKEKRNFPLILESPSPNQTSLYFCASSLSGANVLTFGAGSRLTVL.

The chain combines TRBV19 with TRBJ1-2; 8 nucleotides match TRBD1. Per germline, CDR1 LNHDA and CDR2 SQIVND (reference sequence). The V and J ends lost 1 base and 2 bases, in that order; junction bases with no gene match: 3. The CDR3 sequence is 15 residues long. CDR3 bases: TGTGCCAGTAGTATAGCCCGACAGGGGAACTATGGCTACACCTTC. It translates to CASSIARQGNYGYTF. The whole variable domain, remainder taken from reference TRBV19 and TRBJ1-2, is DGGITQSPKYLFRKEGQNVTLSCEQNLNHDAMYWYRQDPGQGLRLIYYSQIVNDFQKGDIAEGYSVSREKKESFPLTVTSAQKNPTAFYLCASSIARQGNYGYTFGSGTRLTVV.

V gene TRBV6-5 combines with J gene TRBJ2-7; D is undetermined. Germline V gene sequence: CDR1 MNHEY, CDR2 SVGAGI. The CDR3 spans 13 residues. The V end was cut by 6 bases, the J end by 2 bases, with 11 bases between. Written as DNA, the CDR3 is TGTGCCAGCAGCCTTGGACCGACCTACGAGCAGTACTTC. Translated, it gives CASSLGPTYEQYF.

V and J are TRBV7-2 and TRBJ1-6; 8 bases line up with TRBD1. The CDR3 loop spans 16 amino acids. Germline values: CDR1 SGHTA, CDR2 FQGNSA. J gave up 10 bases and V 5 bases, and 13 bases lay outside the gene matches. The DNA of the CDR3 is TGTGCCAGCAGCCGCGACGCCGGGACAGGACGATCACCCCTCCACTTT. As protein: CASSRDAGTGRSPLHF.

The CDR3 loop reads CASSSLAGGLNEQFF. For the CDR3, the DNA is TGTGCCAGTAGTTCATTAGCGGGAGGGCTCAATGAGCAGTTCTTC. The chain is built from TRBV19 and TRBJ2-1, with 11 bases matching TRBD2. The CDR3 covers 15 residues. Germline V CDR1 and CDR2: LNHDA, SQIVND (reference sequence). Trimming took 5 bases from V and 6 from J; bases not matched to a gene: 6.